This T cell receptor (beta chain) appears in the sequencing data of a study of cytomegalovirus exposure and HLA in healthy donors. Findings and caveats of the study: Rare TCR sequences predominated, though certain public TCRs were found in many donors. Associated with HLA alleles at 0.05 false discovery rate in a later analysis were over 15,000 TCR beta sequences.

The CDR3 extends over 15 amino acids. Germline V gene lookup returns CDR1 MDHEN and CDR2 SYDVKM. V gave up 6 bases and J gave up 5 bases; unmatched junction bases: 9. Donors had nominal health at sampling but likely had unrecorded immune exposures. A remark on this clone: Its specificity is not known.

The PCR employed 60 Vbeta primers together with 13 Jbeta primers. Here immunoSEQ multiplex PCR was the method, and the copy in TCRdb shows in-frame clones only, minus some. The sample lists approximately 44,000 clones, roughly 80% seen once, with 2.5% to 3% in the top ten. The clonotype originates from a man aged 45 to 65 in good health and CMV-seronegative. This sequence joins TRBV28 and TRBJ1-4, with 7 bases matching TRBD1. Sequencing input: PBMCs. The CDR3: CASRLAGQLNEKLFF. The CDR3 DNA follows: TGTGCCAGCAGATTAGCGGGACAGCTGAATGAAAAACTGTTTTTT.